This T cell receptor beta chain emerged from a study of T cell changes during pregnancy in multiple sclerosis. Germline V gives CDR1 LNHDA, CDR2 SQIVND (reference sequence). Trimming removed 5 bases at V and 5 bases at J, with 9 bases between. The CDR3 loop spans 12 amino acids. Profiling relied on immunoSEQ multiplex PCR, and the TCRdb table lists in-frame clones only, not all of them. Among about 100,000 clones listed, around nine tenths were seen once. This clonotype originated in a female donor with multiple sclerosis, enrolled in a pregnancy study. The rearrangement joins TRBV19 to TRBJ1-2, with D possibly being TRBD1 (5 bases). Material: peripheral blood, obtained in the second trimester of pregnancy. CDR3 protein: CASSRTPYGYTF. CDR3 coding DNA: TGTGCCAGTAGTCGGACACCATATGGCTACACCTTC.